A single sample gave rise to the 18 T cell receptor beta chains below, sequenced in a study of blood T cell repertoires in COVID-19 (dated by TCRdb to the early 2020s). The library was generated by the immunoSEQ multiplex PCR assay. In its TCRdb copy, this immuneACCESS table keeps in-frame sequences only and misses some clones. Where compared with another copy, unresolved V genes explain less than half of these, and the others have no known cause. The sample profile shows 250,000 to 300,000 clones; about nine tenths of them were found once. The ten largest account for about 1.1% of the sample. The specimen sequenced was PBMCs or T cells enriched from blood (not recorded which). Receptor source: a woman aged 30 to 39 who had recovered from COVID-19.

This clone was observed a single time. J is TRBJ2-1 and V is TRBV9, with a tentative D call TRBD2 (5 bases). CDR1 SGDLS and CDR2 YYNGEE come from the germline V gene. V was trimmed by 3 bases and J by 5 bases, leaving 9 bases between them. The length of the CDR3 is 13 residues. In DNA form, the CDR3 reads TGTGCCAGCAGCGCAGGAGGTAACAATGAGCAGTTCTTC. Translation: CASSAGGNNEQFF. Full variable domain (outside the CDR3, taken from reference TRBV9 and TRBJ2-1): DSGVTQTPKHLITATGQRVTLRCSPRSGDLSVYWYQQSLDQGLQFLIQYYNGEERAKGNILERFSAQQFPDLHSELNLSSLELGDSALYFCASSAGGNNEQFFGPGTRLTVL.

The J gene is TRBJ2-5, the V gene TRBV6-5; tentative D call: TRBD2 (5 bases). V was pared by 10 bases and J by 4 bases, with 13 bases between. The CDR3 length is 12 residues. Germline V gene sequence: CDR1 MNHEY, CDR2 SVGAGI. The CDR3 bases are TGTGCCACCGGGGAAATGCGAGAGACCCAGTACTTC. It encodes CATGEMRETQYF.

The chain recombines TRBV4-2 with TRBJ1-4; D uncertain. The V and J ends lost 1 base and 10 bases respectively, with 16 bases between them. CDR1 and CDR2 (germline): LGHNA, YNFKEQ. The CDR3 has 15 residues. CDR3 sequence reads: CASSQVTTEVGKLFF. The CDR3 coding sequence is TGTGCCAGCAGCCAAGTAACTACGGAGGTTGGAAAACTGTTTTTT.

V usage is TRBV18 and J usage is TRBJ1-3, with a weak D call TRBD1 (5 bases). The CDR3 is 17 residues long. V gave up 6 bases and J gave up 0 bases, with 18 bases separating them. CDR1 is KGHSH, CDR2 LQKENI, per germline. In DNA, the CDR3 is TGTGCCAGCTCGGACTCATGGGGGGGAAACTCTGGAAACACCATATATTTT. Translated, it gives CASSDSWGGNSGNTIYF.

The CDR3 nucleotides read TGTGCCTCCCTTCTTGGACTAACGGGCGGGGAGCTGTTTTTT. It yields the protein CASLLGLTGGELFF. The gene calls are TRBV7-8 and TRBJ2-2; tentative D call: TRBD2 (6 bases). V lost 11 bases and J lost 7, with 20 bases in between. The CDR3 has 14 amino acids. CDR1 and CDR2 from the germline V gene are SGHVS and FQNEAQ.

This chain links TRBV7-6 with TRBJ1-1; TRBD1 might be the D (6 bases). The CDR3 runs to 13 residues. The V gene's germline CDR1 is SGHVS and CDR2 FNYEAQ. The V gene lost 3 bases and the J gene lost 5 bases, with 10 bases spanning the gap. For the CDR3, the DNA is TGTGCCAGCAGCTTCACAGGGTATACTGAAGCTTTCTTT. Residues: CASSFTGYTEAFF.

This sequence joins TRBV19 and TRBJ2-3; 9 positions agree with TRBD2. The CDR3 consists of 20 residues. V dropped 4 bases and J dropped 2; count of bases not matched to a gene: 19. Germline V lookup: CDR1 LNHDA, CDR2 SQIVND (reference sequence). The CDR3 DNA sequence: TGTGCCAGTAGTAGTGGGGCAGGGGTTGTCCTAGCGGGATACACAGATACGCAGTATTTT. It translates to CASSSGAGVVLAGYTDTQYF.

The gene calls are TRBV7-2 and TRBJ1-5; D unclear. This CDR3 has 13 amino acids. Germline-derived CDR1 and CDR2 are SGHTA and FQGNSA. The V gene lost 6 bases and the J gene lost 6 bases, with 12 bases spanning the gap. The CDR3 protein is CASSLDPGQPQHF. The CDR3 DNA reads as TGTGCCAGCAGTCTTGATCCAGGTCAGCCCCAGCATTTT.

This clone has a handful of counts. This chain joins TRBV13 and TRBJ2-5, with 7 positions matching TRBD1. There are 14 residues in the CDR3. With 5 bases clipped from V and 1 base from J, the junction kept 4 bases outside the gene matches. Germline CDR1 reads PRHDT; CDR2 reads FYEKMQ (reference sequence). The CDR3 DNA follows: TGTGCCAGCAGCCCGGGACAGCTCCAAGAGACCCAGTACTTC. It translates to CASSPGQLQETQYF.

The chain links TRBV5-1 to TRBJ2-1; the match to TRBD1 covers 7 bases. The V segment lost 4 bases and the J segment 10 bases; nucleotides outside the gene matches: 11. Germline values: CDR1 SGHRS, CDR2 YFSETQ. CDR3 length: 14 residues. As DNA, the CDR3 is TGCGCCAGCAGCCTTTACGGACAGGTTAGCGAGCAGTTCTTC. Amino acids: CASSLYGQVSEQFF.

The rearrangement joins TRBV2 to TRBJ2-7; possibly TRBD2 for D (7 bases). CDR3 length: 14 residues. V lost 3 bases to trimming and J lost 7 bases, with 16 bases between them. Germline CDR1 SNHLY, CDR2 FYNNEI. CDR3 nucleotides: TGTGCCAGCAGTGACTGGAGGGGGGGCTTTGAGCAGTACTTC. This gives the protein CASSDWRGGFEQYF.

This clone was picked up one time. This sequence joins TRBV7-2 and TRBJ1-1; D gene ambiguous. V shed 5 bases and J shed 6 bases, with 16 bases lying between them. Germline assignment: CDR1 SGHTA and CDR2 FQGNSA. The CDR3 loop spans 14 amino acids. The CDR3 reads CASSPSSRTPEAFF. Here the CDR3 DNA reads TGTGCCAGCAGCCCTAGCAGCAGGACCCCTGAAGCTTTCTTT. Combining the CDR3 with reference TRBV7-2 and TRBJ1-1 gives the whole variable domain GAGVSQSPSNKVTEKGKDVELRCDPISGHTALYWYRQSLGQGLEFLIYFQGNSAPDKSGLPSDRFSAERTGGSVSTLTIQRTQQEDSAVYLCASSPSSRTPEAFFGQGTRLTVV.

This clone has only a few counts. The J gene is TRBJ2-2, the V gene TRBV19; 10 bases fit TRBD2. J lost 3 bases, V lost 3 bases, and 4 bases had no gene match. The CDR3 contains 16 residues. Germline V CDR1 and CDR2: LNHDA, SQIVND (reference sequence). DNA for the CDR3: TGTGCCAGTAGTATTTTAGGACTAGCGGACACCGGGGAGCTGTTTTTT. Its translation is CASSILGLADTGELFF.

V usage is TRBV9 and J usage is TRBJ2-2; 7 nucleotides agree with TRBD2. In germline, CDR1 is SGDLS, CDR2 YYNGEE. Losses at the gene ends were 3 bases for V and 3 bases for J; bases not matched to a gene: 2. This CDR3 contains 14 residues. CDR3 bases: TGTGCCAGCAGCGCTCGGGGGGACACCGGGGAGCTGTTTTTT. Translating it yields CASSARGDTGELFF. The full variable domain, its missing parts supplied by reference TRBV9 and TRBJ2-2, is DSGVTQTPKHLITATGQRVTLRCSPRSGDLSVYWYQQSLDQGLQFLIQYYNGEERAKGNILERFSAQQFPDLHSELNLSSLELGDSALYFCASSARGDTGELFFGEGSRLTVL.

This clone was counted ten times or more. V and J are TRBV6-2 or TRBV6-3 and TRBJ1-5; maybe TRBD1 (5 bases). Trimming removed 2 bases at V and 7 bases at J, with 12 bases between. This CDR3 comprises 14 residues. Germline CDR1 and CDR2: MNHEY and SVGEGT. DNA for the CDR3: TGTGCCAGCAGTTACACCAGGGTCGGGCAGCCCCAGCATTTT. It translates to CASSYTRVGQPQHF.

V is TRBV24-1 and J is TRBJ2-1; 15 bases match TRBD2. The CDR3 consists of 15 residues. Trimming removed 4 bases from V and 8 bases from J; junction bases left unmatched: 2. Per the germline V gene, CDR1 is KGHDR and CDR2 is SFDVKD. The CDR3 region has the DNA TGTGCCACCAGTGAGGGACTAGCGGGAGGACATGAGCAGTTCTTC. It translates to CATSEGLAGGHEQFF.

The chain has TRBV11-2 and TRBJ2-7; TRBD2 agrees at 7 bases. The CDR3 runs 13 residues. CDR1 is SGHAT and CDR2 is FQNNGV in the germline V gene. J was trimmed by 0 bases and V by 6 bases; bases with no gene match: 2. The CDR3 DNA reads TGTGCCAGCAGGGGACTATCCTCCTACGAGCAGTACTTC. Its protein product is CASRGLSSYEQYF. Supplemented by reference TRBV11-2 and TRBJ2-7, the full variable domain reads EAGVAQSPRYKIIEKRQSVAFWCNPISGHATLYWYQQILGQGPKLLIQFQNNGVVDDSQLPKDRFSAERLKGVDSTLKIQPAKLEDSAVYLCASRGLSSYEQYFGPGTRLTVT.

The gene calls are TRBV30 and TRBJ2-6, with a possible D match to TRBD1 (6 bases). Germline lookup yields CDR1 GTSNPN and CDR2 SVGIG (reference sequence). The CDR3 contains 15 residues. Trimming took 4 bases from V and 2 from J, leaving 12 bases between them. The DNA for the CDR3 is TGTGCCTGGACGCGCACAGGGACTGGGGCCAACGTCCTGACTTTC. It codes for CAWTRTGTGANVLTF.